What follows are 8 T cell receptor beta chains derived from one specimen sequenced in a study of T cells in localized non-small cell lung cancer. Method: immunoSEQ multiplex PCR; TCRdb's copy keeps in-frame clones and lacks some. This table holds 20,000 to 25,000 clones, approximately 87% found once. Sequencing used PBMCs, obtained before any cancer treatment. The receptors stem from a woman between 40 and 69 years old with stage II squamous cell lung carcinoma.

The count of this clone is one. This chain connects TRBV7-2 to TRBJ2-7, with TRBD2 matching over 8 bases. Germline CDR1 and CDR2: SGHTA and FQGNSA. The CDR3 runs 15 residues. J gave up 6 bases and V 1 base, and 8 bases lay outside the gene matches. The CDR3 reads CASSLVTGGPSEQYF. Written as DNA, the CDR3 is TGTGCCAGCAGCTTAGTCACGGGAGGGCCTAGCGAGCAGTACTTC.

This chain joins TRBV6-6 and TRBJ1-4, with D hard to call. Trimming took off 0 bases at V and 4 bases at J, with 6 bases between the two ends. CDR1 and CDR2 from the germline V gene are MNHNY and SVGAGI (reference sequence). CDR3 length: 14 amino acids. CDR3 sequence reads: CASSYSRGNEKLFF. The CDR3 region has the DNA TGTGCCAGCAGTTACTCGCGCGGTAATGAAAAACTGTTTTTT.

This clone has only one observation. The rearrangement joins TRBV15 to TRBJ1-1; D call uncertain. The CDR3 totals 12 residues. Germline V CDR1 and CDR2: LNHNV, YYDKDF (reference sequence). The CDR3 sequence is CGAVEPNTEAFF. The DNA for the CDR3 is TGTGGGGCCGTGGAGCCTAACACTGAAGCTTTCTTT.

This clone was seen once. CDR3 DNA sequence: TGCAGCGTTGAAGATTCCGGGGGGGCGGGAAAACTGTTTTTT. Its translation: CSVEDSGGAGKLFF. This chain uses TRBV29-1 with TRBJ1-4; the D gene is possibly TRBD1 (6 bases). Germline-derived CDR1 and CDR2 are SQVTM and ANQGSEA. The CDR3 covers 14 residues. Deletions cut 0 bases from V and 10 bases from J, with 15 bases between.

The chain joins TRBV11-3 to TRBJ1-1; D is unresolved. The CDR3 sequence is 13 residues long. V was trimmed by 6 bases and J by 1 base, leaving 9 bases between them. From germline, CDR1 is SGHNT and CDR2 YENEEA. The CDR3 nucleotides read TGTGCCAGCAGGCCCCGAACGAACACTGAAGCTTTCTTT. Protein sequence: CASRPRTNTEAFF.

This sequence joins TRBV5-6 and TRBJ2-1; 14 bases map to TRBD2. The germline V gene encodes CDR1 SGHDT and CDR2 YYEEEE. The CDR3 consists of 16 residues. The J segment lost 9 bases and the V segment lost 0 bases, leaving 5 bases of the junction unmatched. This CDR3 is CASSLGLAGGGGEQFF. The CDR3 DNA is TGTGCCAGCAGCTTGGGACTAGCGGGAGGGGGAGGTGAGCAGTTCTTC.

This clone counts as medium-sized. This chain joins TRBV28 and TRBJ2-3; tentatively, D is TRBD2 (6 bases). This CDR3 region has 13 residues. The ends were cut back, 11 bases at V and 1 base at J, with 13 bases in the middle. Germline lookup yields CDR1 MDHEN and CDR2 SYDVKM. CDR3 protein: CAGRDSRTDTQYF. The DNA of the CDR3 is TGTGCCGGGCGGGACTCCCGCACAGATACGCAGTATTTT.

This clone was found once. DNA of the CDR3: TGTGCCAGCAGCTTGTTGCGGGTCGATCCCTACAATGAGCAGTTCTTC. Translated, it gives CASSLLRVDPYNEQFF. The chain has TRBV7-9 and TRBJ2-1, with a weak D call TRBD2 (5 bases). V was trimmed by 3 bases and J by 2 bases, leaving 14 bases between them. Germline V gives CDR1 SEHNR, CDR2 FQNEAQ (reference sequence). This CDR3 spans 16 amino acids. The full variable domain, its missing parts supplied by reference TRBV7-9 and TRBJ2-1, is DTGVSQNPRHKITKRGQNVTFRCDPISEHNRLYWYRQTLGQGPEFLTYFQNEAQLEKSRLLSDRFSAERPKGSFSTLEIQRTEQGDSAMYLCASSLLRVDPYNEQFFGPGTRLTVL.